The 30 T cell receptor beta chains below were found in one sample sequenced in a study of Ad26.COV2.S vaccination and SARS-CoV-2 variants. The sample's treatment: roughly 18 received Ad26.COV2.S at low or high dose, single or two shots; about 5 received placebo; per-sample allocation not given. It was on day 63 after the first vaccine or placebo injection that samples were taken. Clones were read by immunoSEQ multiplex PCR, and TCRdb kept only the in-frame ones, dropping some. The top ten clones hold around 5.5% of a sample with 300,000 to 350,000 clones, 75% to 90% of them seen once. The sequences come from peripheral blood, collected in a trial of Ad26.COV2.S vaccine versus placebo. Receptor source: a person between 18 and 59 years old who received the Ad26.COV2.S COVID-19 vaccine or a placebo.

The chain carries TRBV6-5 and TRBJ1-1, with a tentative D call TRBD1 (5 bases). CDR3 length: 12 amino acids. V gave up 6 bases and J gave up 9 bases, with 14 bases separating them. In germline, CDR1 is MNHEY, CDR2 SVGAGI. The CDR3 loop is CASSLSGGQAFF. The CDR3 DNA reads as TGTGCCAGCAGCCTAAGCGGGGGACAAGCTTTCTTT.

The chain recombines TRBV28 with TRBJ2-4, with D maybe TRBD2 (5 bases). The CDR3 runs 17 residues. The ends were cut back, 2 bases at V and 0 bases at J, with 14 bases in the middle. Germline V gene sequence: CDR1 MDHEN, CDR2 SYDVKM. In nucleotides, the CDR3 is TGTGCCAGCAGTTTAGGGTCTCCGGGAATAGCCAAAAACATTCAGTACTTC. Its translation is CASSLGSPGIAKNIQYF.

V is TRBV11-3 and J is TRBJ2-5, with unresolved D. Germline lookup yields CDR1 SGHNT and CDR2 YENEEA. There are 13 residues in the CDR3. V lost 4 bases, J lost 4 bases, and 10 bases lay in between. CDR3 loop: CASSSRQSETQYF. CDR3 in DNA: TGTGCCAGCAGCTCCAGACAATCAGAGACCCAGTACTTC.

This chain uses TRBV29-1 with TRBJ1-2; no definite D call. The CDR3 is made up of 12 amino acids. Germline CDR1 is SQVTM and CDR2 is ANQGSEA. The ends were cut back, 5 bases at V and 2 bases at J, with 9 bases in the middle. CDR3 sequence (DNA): TGCAGCGTTTACGAGCCGAACTATGGCTACACCTTC. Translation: CSVYEPNYGYTF.

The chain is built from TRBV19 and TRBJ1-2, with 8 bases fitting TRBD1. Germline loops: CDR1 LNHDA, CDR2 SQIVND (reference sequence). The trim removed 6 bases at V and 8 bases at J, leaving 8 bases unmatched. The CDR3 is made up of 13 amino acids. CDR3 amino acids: CASRTGVMFGYTF. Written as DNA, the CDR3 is TGTGCCAGTAGGACAGGGGTGATGTTCGGCTACACCTTC.

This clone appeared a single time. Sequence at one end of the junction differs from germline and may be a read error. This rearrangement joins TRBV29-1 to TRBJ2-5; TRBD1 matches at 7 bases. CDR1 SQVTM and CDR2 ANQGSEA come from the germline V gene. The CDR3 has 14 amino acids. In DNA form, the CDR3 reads TGCAGCGTTGGGGGCCGACAGGGCCAAGGGACCCAGTACTTC. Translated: CSVGGRQGQGTQYF.

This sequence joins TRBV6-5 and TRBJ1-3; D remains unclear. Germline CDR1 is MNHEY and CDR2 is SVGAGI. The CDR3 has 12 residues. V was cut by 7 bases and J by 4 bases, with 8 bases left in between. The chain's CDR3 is CASTSLGNTIYF. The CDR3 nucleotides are TGTGCCAGCACTTCCCTAGGAAACACCATATATTTT.

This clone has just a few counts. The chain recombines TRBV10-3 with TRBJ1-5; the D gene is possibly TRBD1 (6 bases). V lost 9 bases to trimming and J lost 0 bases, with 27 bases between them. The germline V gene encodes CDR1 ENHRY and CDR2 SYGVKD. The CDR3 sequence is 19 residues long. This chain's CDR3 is CAILPAGAGTYHSNQPQHF. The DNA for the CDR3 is TGTGCCATTCTCCCAGCAGGGGCAGGAACCTATCATAGCAATCAGCCCCAGCATTTT.

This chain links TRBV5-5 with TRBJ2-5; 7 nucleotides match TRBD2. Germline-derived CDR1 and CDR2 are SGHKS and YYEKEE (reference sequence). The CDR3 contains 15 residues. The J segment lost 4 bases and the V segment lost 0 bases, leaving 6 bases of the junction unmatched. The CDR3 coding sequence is TGTGCCAGCAGCTTGGTGGCTAGCGGCTTAGAGACCCAGTACTTC. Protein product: CASSLVASGLETQYF.

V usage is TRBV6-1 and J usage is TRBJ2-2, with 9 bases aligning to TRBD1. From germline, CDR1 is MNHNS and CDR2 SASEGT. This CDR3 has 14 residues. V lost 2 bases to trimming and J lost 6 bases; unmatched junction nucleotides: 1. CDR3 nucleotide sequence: TGTGCCAGCAGTGAATACAGGGGGCCCGGGGAGCTGTTTTTT. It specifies CASSEYRGPGELFF.

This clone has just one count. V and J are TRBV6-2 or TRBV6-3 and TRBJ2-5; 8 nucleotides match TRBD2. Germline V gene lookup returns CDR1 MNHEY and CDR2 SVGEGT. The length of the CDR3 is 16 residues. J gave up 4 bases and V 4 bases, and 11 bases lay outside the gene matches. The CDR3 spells CASSSLSTSAGETQYF. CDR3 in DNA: TGTGCCAGCAGTTCCCTCTCGACTAGCGCAGGAGAGACCCAGTACTTC.

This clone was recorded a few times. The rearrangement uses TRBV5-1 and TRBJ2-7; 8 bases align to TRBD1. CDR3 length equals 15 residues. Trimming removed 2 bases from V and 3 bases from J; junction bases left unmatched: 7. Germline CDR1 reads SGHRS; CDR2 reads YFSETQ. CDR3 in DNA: TGCGCCAGCAGCTTCTGGACAGGGAATGACTACGAGCAGTACTTC. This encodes CASSFWTGNDYEQYF.

CDR3 in amino acids: CASSQGGLGGEQFF. In nucleotides, the CDR3 is TGCGCCAGCAGCCAGGGAGGACTGGGAGGTGAGCAGTTCTTC. The gene calls are TRBV4-3 and TRBJ2-1; tentative D call: TRBD2 (6 bases). In germline, CDR1 is LGHNA, CDR2 YSLEER. V lost 3 bases and J lost 9, with 15 bases in between. CDR3 length equals 14 residues.

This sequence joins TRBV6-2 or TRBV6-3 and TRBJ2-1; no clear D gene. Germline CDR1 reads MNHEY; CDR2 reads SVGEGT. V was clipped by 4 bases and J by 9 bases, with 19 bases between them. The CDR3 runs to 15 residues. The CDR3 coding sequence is TGTGCCAGCAGTTTCCCCCCGCGTAATATTCTTGAGCAGTTCTTC. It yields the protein CASSFPPRNILEQFF.

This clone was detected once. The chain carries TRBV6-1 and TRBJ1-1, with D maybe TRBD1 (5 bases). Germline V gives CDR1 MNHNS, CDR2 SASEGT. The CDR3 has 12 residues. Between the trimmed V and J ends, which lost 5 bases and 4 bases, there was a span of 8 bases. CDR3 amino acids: CASSSRATEAFF. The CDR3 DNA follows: TGTGCCAGCAGTTCCAGGGCCACTGAAGCTTTCTTT.

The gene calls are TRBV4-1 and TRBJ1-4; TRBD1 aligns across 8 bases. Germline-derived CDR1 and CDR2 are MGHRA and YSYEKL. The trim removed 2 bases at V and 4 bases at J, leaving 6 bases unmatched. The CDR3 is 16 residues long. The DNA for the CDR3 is TGCGCCAGCAGCCAACAACCGGGACAGGATAATGAAAAACTGTTTTTT. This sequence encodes CASSQQPGQDNEKLFF.

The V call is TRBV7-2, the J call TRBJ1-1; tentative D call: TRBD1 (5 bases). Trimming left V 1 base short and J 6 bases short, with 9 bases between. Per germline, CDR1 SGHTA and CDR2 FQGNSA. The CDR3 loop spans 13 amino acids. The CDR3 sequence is CASSLVKGAEAFF. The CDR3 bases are TGTGCCAGCAGCTTAGTGAAAGGGGCTGAAGCTTTCTTT. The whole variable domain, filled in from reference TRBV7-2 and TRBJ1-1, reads GAGVSQSPSNKVTEKGKDVELRCDPISGHTALYWYRQSLGQGLEFLIYFQGNSAPDKSGLPSDRFSAERTGGSVSTLTIQRTQQEDSAVYLCASSLVKGAEAFFGQGTRLTVV.

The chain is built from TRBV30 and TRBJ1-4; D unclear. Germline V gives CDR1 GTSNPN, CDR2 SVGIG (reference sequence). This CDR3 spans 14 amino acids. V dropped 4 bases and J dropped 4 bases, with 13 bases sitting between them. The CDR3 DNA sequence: TGTGCCTGGATCCCCAATCGGGGTAATGAAAAACTGTTTTTT. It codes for CAWIPNRGNEKLFF. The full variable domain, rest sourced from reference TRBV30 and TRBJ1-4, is SQTIHQWPATLVQPVGSPLSLECTVEGTSNPNLYWYRQAAGRGLQLLFYSVGIGQISSEVPQNLSASRPQDRQFILSSKKLLLSDSGFYLCAWIPNRGNEKLFFGSGTQLSVL.

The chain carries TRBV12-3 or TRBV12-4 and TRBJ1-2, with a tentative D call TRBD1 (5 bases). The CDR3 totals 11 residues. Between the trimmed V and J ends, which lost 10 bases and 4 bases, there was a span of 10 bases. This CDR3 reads CAIQGSYGYTF. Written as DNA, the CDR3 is TGTGCCATTCAGGGAAGCTATGGCTACACCTTC.

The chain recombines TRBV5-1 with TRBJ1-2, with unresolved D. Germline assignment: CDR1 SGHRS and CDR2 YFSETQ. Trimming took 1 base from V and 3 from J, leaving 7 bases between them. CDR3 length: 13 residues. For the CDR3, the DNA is TGCGCCAGCAGCTTGAGGGTAGACTATGGCTACACCTTC. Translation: CASSLRVDYGYTF.

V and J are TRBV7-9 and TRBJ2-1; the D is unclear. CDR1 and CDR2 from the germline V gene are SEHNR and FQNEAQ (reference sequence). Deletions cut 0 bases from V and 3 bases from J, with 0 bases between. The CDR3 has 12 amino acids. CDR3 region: CASSLAYNEQFF. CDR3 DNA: TGTGCCAGCAGCTTAGCCTACAATGAGCAGTTCTTC.

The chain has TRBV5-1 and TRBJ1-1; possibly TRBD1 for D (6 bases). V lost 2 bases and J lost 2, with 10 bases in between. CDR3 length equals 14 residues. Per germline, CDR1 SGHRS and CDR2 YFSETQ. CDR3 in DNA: TGCGCCAGCAGCTTCTCAGGGGTTAACACTGAAGCTTTCTTT. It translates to CASSFSGVNTEAFF. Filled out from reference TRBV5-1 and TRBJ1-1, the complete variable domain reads KAGVTQTPRYLIKTRGQQVTLSCSPISGHRSVSWYQQTPGQGLQFLFEYFSETQRNKGNFPGRFSGRQFSNSRSEMNVSTLELGDSALYLCASSFSGVNTEAFFGQGTRLTVV.

Here the CDR3 reads CASMGLAVSTDTQYF. CDR3 DNA: TGTGCCAGCATGGGACTAGCGGTTAGTACAGATACGCAGTATTTT. The gene calls are TRBV2 and TRBJ2-3, with TRBD2 matching over 11 bases. The J segment lost 3 bases and the V segment lost 7 bases, leaving 6 bases of the junction unmatched. The CDR3 consists of 15 residues. CDR1 and CDR2 from the germline V gene are SNHLY and FYNNEI. Complete variable domain (other parts from reference TRBV2 and TRBJ2-3): EPEVTQTPSHQVTQMGQEVILRCVPISNHLYFYWYRQILGQKVEFLVSFYNNEISEKSEIFDDQFSVERPDGSNFTLKIRSTKLEDSAMYFCASMGLAVSTDTQYFGPGTRLTVL.

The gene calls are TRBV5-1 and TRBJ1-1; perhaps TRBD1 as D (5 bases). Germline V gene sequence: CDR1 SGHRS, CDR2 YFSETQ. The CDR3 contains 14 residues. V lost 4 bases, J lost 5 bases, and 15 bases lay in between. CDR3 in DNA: TGCGCCAGCAGCCCTCTAACGGGGGGGACTGAAGCTTTCTTT. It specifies CASSPLTGGTEAFF.

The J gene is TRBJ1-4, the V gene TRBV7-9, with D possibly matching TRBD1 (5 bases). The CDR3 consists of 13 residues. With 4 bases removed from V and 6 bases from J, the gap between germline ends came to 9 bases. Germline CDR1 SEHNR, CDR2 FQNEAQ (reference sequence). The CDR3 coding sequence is TGTGCCAGCAGCTCCGGGGGGTATGAAAAACTGTTTTTT. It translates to CASSSGGYEKLFF.

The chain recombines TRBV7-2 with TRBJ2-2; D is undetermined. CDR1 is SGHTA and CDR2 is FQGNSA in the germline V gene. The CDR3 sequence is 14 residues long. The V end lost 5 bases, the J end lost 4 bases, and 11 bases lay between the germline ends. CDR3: CASSPSKGTGELFF. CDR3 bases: TGTGCCAGCAGCCCCTCGAAGGGCACCGGGGAGCTGTTTTTT.

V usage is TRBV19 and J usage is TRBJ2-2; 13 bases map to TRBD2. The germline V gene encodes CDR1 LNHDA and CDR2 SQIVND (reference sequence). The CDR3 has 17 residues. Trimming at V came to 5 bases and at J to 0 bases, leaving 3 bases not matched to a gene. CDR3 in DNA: TGTGCCAGTAGTTTGGGACTAGCGGGGACGAACACCGGGGAGCTGTTTTTT. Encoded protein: CASSLGLAGTNTGELFF.

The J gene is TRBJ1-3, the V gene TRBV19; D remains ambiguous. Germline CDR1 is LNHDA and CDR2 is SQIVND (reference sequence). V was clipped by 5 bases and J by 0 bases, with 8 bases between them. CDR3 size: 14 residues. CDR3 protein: CASSAQVSGNTIYF. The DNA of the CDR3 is TGTGCCAGTAGTGCCCAGGTCTCTGGAAACACCATATATTTT.

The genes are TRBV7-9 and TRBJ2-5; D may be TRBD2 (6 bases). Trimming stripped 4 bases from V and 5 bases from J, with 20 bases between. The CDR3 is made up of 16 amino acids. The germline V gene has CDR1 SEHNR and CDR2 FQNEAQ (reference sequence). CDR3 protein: CASSSPVGTEGETQYF. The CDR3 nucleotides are TGTGCCAGCAGCTCACCCGTTGGGACGGAGGGGGAGACCCAGTACTTC.

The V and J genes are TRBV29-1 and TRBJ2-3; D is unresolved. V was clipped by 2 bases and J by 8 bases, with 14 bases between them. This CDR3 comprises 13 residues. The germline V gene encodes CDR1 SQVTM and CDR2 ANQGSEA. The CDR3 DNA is TGCAGCGTTGAATCGGACCCGAAGGGTACGCAGTATTTT. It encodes CSVESDPKGTQYF.